This TCR beta chain was sequenced during a study of graft-versus-host responses after intestinal transplantation. Study-wide background: Anti-thymocyte globulin induction, then tacrolimus and steroids for about 3 years, went to all recipients.

Produced via immunoSEQ multiplex PCR; TCRdb's table is partial and in-frame only. The repertoire holds tens of thousands of clones, with roughly 90% as singletons. The CDR3 is made up of 14 amino acids. After removal of 5 bases from V and 2 bases from J, the junction contained 3 bases not matched to a gene. From germline, CDR1 is MRHNA and CDR2 SNTAGT. Regarding this clone: Its matching antigen is unknown.

Sequencing was performed on unstimulated CD8+ T cells sorted from spleen or lymph node cells, taken before intestinal transplant. The chain recombines TRBV6-4 with TRBJ2-3, with 8 positions matching TRBD2. This receptor was taken from a human donor who received an intestinal transplant. The CDR3 sequence is CASSSGGVTDTQYF. The CDR3 DNA sequence: TGTGCCAGCAGTAGCGGGGGAGTCACAGATACGCAGTATTTT.